The present T cell receptor beta chain was sequenced within a study of blood T cells in healthy people across ages. J was trimmed by 6 bases and V by 1 base; bases with no gene match: 4. The CDR3 loop spans 15 amino acids. Broader study findings: Per million T cells, the diversity of TCR beta decreased roughly linearly as age advanced. More naive CD4+ cells and higher diversity were found in long-lived than in aged donors. Estimated diversity, derived from one million T cells, was regarded as an underestimate. A conclusive naive versus antigen-experienced comparison was prevented by the unsorted PBMCs.

In its sample, this clonotype was seen a few times. Antigen specificity is unknown. A second PCR, run for about 7 to 12 cycles, used a sample-barcoded 5' primer plus a J-beta primer mix. MiXCR was run by TCRdb on the 5' RACE reads, yielding one entry per CDR3 protein. This table has about 780,000 distinct CDR3 sequences, 46% appearing once. The receptor's source is an elderly man in good health. The sample comprised blood. This chain uses TRBV12-3 or TRBV12-4 with TRBJ2-1, with TRBD1 matching 9 bases. The CDR3 DNA reads as TGTGCCAGCAGTTTAGTACAGGGGGCCATCAATGAGCAGTTCTTC. This codes for CASSLVQGAINEQFF.